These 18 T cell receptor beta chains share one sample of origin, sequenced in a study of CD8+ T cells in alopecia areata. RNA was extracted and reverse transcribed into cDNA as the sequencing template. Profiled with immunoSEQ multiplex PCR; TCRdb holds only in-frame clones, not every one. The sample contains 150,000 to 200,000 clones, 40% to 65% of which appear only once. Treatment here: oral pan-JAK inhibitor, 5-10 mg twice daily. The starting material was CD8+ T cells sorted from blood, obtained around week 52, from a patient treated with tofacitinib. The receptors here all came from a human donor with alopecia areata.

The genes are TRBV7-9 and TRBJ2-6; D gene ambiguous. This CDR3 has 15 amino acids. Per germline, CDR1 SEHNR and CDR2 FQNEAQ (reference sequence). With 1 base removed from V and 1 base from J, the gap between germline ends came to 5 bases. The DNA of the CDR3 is TGTGCCAGCAGCTTAGGGGGTTCTGGGGCCAACGTCCTGACTTTC. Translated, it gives CASSLGGSGANVLTF.

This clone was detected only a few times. The CDR3 nucleotides are TGCAGTGCTCGACTCGGTGAAGCTTTCTTT. Protein product: CSARLGEAFF. The J gene is TRBJ1-1, the V gene TRBV20-1; D ambiguous. The germline V and J ends were trimmed by 5 bases and 7 bases, with 8 bases remaining between them. CDR3 length: 10 residues. The germline V gene encodes CDR1 DFQATT and CDR2 SNEGSKA (reference sequence).

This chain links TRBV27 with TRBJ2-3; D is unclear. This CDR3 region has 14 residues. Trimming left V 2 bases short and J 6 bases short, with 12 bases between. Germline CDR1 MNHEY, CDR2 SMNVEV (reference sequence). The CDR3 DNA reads TGTGCCAGCAGTTTAATGCCCGTCCCGGATACGCAGTATTTT. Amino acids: CASSLMPVPDTQYF.

The CDR3: CATSRPTSDLDNTQYF. The CDR3 DNA is TGTGCCACCAGCAGACCAACTAGCGATTTGGATAATACGCAGTATTTT. This chain joins TRBV15 and TRBJ2-3; 7 nucleotides line up with TRBD2. CDR1 is LNHNV and CDR2 is YYDKDF in the germline V gene (reference sequence). Trimming cost V 2 bases and J 7 bases; bases outside gene matches: 12. CDR3 length: 16 amino acids.

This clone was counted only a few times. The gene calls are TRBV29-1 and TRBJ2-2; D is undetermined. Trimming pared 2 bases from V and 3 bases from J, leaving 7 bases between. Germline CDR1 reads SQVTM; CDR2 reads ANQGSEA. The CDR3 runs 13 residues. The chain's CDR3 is CSVEKGYTGELFF. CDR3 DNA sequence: TGCAGCGTTGAAAAGGGTTACACCGGGGAGCTGTTTTTT.

The CDR3 coding sequence is TGTGCCAGCAGTGAATATAATATGGAGGGCCGCACCGGGGAGCTGTTTTTT. It is translated as CASSEYNMEGRTGELFF. This rearrangement joins TRBV25-1 to TRBJ2-2; a weak D match, TRBD2 (6 bases). The V and J ends lost 0 bases and 4 bases respectively, with 15 bases between them. The V gene's germline CDR1 is MGHDK and CDR2 SYGVNS. The CDR3 extends over 17 amino acids.

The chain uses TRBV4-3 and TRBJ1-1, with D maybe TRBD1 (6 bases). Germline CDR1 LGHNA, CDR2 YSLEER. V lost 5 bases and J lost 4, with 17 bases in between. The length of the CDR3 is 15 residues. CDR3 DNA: TGCGCCAGCAGCTATAGCAGGGGCGAGGGCACTGAAGCTTTCTTT. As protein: CASSYSRGEGTEAFF.

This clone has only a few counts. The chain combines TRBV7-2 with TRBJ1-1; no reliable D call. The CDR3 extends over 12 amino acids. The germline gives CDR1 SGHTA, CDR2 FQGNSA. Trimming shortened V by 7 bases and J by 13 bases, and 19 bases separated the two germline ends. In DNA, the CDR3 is TGTGCCAGCACCGAGAATCCGGATTTAGGTTTCTTT. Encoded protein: CASTENPDLGFF.

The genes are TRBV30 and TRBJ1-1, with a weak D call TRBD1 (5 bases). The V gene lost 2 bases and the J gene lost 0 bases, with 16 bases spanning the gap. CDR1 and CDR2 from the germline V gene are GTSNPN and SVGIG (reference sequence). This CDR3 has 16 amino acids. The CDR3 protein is CAWSISPSGMNTEAFF. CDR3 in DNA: TGTGCCTGGAGTATCAGCCCTTCAGGGATGAACACTGAAGCTTTCTTT. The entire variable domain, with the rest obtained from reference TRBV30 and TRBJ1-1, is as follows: SQTIHQWPATLVQPVGSPLSLECTVEGTSNPNLYWYRQAAGRGLQLLFYSVGIGQISSEVPQNLSASRPQDRQFILSSKKLLLSDSGFYLCAWSISPSGMNTEAFFGQGTRLTVV.

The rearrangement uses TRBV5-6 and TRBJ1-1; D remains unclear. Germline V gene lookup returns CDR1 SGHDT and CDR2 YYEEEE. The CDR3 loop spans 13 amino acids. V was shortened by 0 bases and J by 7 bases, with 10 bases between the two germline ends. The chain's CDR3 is CASSLDNAYEAFF. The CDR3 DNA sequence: TGTGCCAGCAGCTTGGACAATGCTTATGAAGCTTTCTTT.

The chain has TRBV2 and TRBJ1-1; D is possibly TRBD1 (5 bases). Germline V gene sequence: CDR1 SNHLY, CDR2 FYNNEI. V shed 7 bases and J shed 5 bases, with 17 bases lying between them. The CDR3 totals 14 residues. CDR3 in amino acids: CASKRQGSRTEAFF. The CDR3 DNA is TGTGCCAGCAAGCGCCAGGGATCGAGGACTGAAGCTTTCTTT.

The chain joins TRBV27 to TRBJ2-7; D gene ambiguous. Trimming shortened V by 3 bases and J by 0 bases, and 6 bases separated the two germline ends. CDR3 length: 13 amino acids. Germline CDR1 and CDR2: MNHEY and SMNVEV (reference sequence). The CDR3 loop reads CASSLATSYEQYF. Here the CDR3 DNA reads TGTGCCAGCAGTTTGGCAACCTCCTACGAGCAGTACTTC.

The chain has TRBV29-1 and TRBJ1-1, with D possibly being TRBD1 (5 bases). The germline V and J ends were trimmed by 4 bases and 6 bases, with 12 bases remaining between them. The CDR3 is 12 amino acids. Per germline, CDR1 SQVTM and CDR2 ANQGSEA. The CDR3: CSVGQGAPEAFF. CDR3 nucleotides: TGCAGCGTTGGGCAGGGAGCCCCTGAAGCTTTCTTT. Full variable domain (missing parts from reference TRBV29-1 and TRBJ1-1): SAVISQKPSRDICQRGTSLTIQCQVDSQVTMMFWYRQQPGQSLTLIATANQGSEATYESGFVIDKFPISRPNLTFSTLTVSNMSPEDSSIYLCSVGQGAPEAFFGQGTRLTVV.

CDR3 sequence (DNA): TGTGCCACCAGCAGAGCCCCGCGGGGGCCGACAGATACGCAGTATTTT. Translating gives CATSRAPRGPTDTQYF. The chain uses TRBV15 and TRBJ2-3; a possible D gene is TRBD2 (7 bases). The CDR3 loop spans 16 amino acids. Germline CDR1 LNHNV, CDR2 YYDKDF (reference sequence). V lost 1 base and J lost 3, with 14 bases in between.

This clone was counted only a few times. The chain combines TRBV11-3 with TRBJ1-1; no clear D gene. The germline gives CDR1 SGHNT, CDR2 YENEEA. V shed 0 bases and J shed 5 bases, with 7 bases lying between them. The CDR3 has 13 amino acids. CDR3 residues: CASSLDRGTEAFF. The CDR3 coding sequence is TGTGCCAGCAGCTTAGATCGGGGAACTGAAGCTTTCTTT.

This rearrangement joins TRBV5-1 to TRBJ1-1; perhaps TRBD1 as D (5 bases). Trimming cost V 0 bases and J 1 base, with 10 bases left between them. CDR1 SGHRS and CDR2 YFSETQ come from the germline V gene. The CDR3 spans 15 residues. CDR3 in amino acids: CASSLAQGSNTEAFF. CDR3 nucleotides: TGCGCCAGCAGCTTGGCCCAGGGATCGAACACTGAAGCTTTCTTT.

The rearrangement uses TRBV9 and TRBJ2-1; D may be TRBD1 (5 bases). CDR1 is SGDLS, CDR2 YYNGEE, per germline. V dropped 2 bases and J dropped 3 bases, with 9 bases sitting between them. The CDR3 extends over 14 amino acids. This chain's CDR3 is CASSVHQGYNEQFF. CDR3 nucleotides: TGTGCCAGCAGCGTTCACCAGGGCTACAATGAGCAGTTCTTC.

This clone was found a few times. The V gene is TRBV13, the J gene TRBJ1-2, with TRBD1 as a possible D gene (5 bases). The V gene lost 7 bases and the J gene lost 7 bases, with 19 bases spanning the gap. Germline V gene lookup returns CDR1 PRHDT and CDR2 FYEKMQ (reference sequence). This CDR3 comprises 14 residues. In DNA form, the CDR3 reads TGTGCCAGCACAACTGTCGGGGGGGACCGTGGCTACACCTTC. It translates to CASTTVGGDRGYTF. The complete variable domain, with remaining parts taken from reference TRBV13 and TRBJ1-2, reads AAGVIQSPRHLIKEKRETATLKCYPIPRHDTVYWYQQGPGQDPQFLISFYEKMQSDKGSIPDRFSAQQFSDYHSELNMSSLELGDSALYFCASTTVGGDRGYTFGSGTRLTVV.